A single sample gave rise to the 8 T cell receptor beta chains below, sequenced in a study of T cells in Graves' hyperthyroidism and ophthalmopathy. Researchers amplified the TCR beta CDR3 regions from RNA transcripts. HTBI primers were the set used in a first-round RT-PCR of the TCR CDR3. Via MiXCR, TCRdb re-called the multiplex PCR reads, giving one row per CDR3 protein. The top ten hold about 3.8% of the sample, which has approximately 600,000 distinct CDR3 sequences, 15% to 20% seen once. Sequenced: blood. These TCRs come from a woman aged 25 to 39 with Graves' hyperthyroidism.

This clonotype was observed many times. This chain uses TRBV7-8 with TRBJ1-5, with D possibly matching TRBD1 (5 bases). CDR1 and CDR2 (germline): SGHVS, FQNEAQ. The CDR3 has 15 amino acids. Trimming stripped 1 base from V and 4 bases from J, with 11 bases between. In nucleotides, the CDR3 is TGTGCCAGCAGCTTAGATCACAGGAGTAATCAGCCCCAGCATTTT. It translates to CASSLDHRSNQPQHF.

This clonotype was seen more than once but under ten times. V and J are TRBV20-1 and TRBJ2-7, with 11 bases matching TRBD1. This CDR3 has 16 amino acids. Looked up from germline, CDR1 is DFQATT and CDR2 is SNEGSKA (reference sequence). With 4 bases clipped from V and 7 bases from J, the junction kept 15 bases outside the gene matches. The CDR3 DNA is TGCAGTGCTATACCCCGACCCGGGACAGGGGGTTGGGAGCAGTACTTC. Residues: CSAIPRPGTGGWEQYF.

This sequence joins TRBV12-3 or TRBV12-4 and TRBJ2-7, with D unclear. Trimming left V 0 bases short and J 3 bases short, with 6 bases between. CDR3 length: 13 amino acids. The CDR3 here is CASSLALRYEQYF. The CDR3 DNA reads TGTGCCAGCAGTTTAGCGCTTCGCTACGAGCAGTACTTC.

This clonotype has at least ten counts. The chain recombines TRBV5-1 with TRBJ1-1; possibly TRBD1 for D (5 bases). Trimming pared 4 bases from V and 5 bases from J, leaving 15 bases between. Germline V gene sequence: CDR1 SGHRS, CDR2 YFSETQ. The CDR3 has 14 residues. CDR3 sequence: CASSPRGGGTEAFF. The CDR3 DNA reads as TGCGCCAGCAGCCCGCGGGGGGGAGGGACTGAAGCTTTCTTT.

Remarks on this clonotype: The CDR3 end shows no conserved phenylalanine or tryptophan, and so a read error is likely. The DNA for the CDR3 is TGTGCCAGCAGCCAACAGGGGACCTATAATTCACCCCTCCACTCT. The encoded protein is CASSQQGTYNSPLHS. The rearrangement joins TRBV12-3 or TRBV12-4 to TRBJ1-6; 7 positions match TRBD1. The ends lost 6 bases at V and 2 bases at J; junction bases unmatched: 4. The CDR3 is 15 amino acids.

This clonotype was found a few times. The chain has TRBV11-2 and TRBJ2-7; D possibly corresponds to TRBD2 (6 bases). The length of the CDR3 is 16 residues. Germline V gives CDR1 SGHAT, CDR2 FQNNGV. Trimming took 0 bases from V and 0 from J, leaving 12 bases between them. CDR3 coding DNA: TGTGCCAGCAGCTTAGATTCCGACGGGAGCTCCTACGAGCAGTACTTC. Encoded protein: CASSLDSDGSSYEQYF.

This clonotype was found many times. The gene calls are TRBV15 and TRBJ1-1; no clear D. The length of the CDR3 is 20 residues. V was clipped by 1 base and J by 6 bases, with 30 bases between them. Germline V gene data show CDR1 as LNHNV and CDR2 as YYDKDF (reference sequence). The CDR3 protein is CATSRAWVGSPVRVIAEAFF. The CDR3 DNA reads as TGTGCCACCAGCAGAGCCTGGGTCGGGTCCCCTGTAAGAGTTATCGCTGAAGCTTTCTTT.

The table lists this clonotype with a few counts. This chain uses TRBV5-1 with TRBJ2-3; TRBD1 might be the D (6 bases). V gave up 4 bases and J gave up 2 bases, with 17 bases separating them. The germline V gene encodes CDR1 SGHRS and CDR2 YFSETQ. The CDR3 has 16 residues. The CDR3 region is CASSPHPDSTTDTQYF. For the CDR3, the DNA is TGCGCCAGCAGCCCCCACCCGGACAGCACCACAGATACGCAGTATTTT.